The 10 T cell receptor beta chains listed next were all sequenced from one sample in a study of T cell responses to AZD1222 COVID-19 vaccine (dated by TCRdb to about 2021). The library was built by means of the immunoSEQ multiplex PCR assay. In its TCRdb copy, this immuneACCESS table keeps in-frame sequences only and misses some clones. Where compared with another copy, unresolved V genes explain less than half of these, and the others have no known cause. The sample has over 60,000 clones on record, roughly 84% of them singletons. The top ten clonotypes cover approximately 25% of the sample. Interpreted using the paper, the time point label stands for: baseline before first vaccination. This sample comprised peripheral blood, obtained on day 0 of AZD1222 vaccination. The receptors stem from an adult in good health.

The chain has TRBV29-1 and TRBJ1-1; D unclear. CDR3 size: 12 residues. CDR1 SQVTM and CDR2 ANQGSEA come from the germline V gene. Trimming stripped 5 bases from V and 0 bases from J, with 7 bases between. The CDR3 region is CSVPAMNTEAFF. CDR3 bases: TGCAGCGTTCCAGCCATGAACACTGAAGCTTTCTTT. Complete variable domain (other parts from reference TRBV29-1 and TRBJ1-1): SAVISQKPSRDICQRGTSLTIQCQVDSQVTMMFWYRQQPGQSLTLIATANQGSEATYESGFVIDKFPISRPNLTFSTLTVSNMSPEDSSIYLCSVPAMNTEAFFGQGTRLTVV.

This chain joins TRBV18 and TRBJ1-1; a weak D match, TRBD1 (6 bases). This CDR3 spans 15 amino acids. V shed 3 bases and J shed 0 bases, with 11 bases lying between them. Germline values: CDR1 KGHSH, CDR2 LQKENI. This chain's CDR3 is CASSPAQGMNTEAFF. As DNA, the CDR3 is TGTGCCAGCTCACCTGCACAGGGTATGAACACTGAAGCTTTCTTT.

The chain joins TRBV27 to TRBJ2-3, with D unresolved. Germline V CDR1 and CDR2: MNHEY, SMNVEV (reference sequence). The CDR3 totals 14 residues. The germline V and J ends were trimmed by 5 bases and 2 bases, with 11 bases remaining between them. The CDR3 DNA follows: TGTGCCAGCAGTCGAATCCTATCCACAGATACGCAGTATTTT. The encoded protein is CASSRILSTDTQYF.

The V call is TRBV4-3, the J call TRBJ1-5; D may be TRBD1 (5 bases). Germline V CDR1 and CDR2: LGHNA, YSLEER. The CDR3 has 16 amino acids. V lost 1 base and J lost 1, with 11 bases in between. The CDR3 DNA reads as TGCGCCAGCAGCCAAGCATGGGGCGAGAGCAATCAGCCCCAGCATTTT. It specifies CASSQAWGESNQPQHF.

This chain joins TRBV6-5 and TRBJ1-2; D ambiguous. Germline CDR1 is MNHEY and CDR2 is SVGAGI. V lost 4 bases and J lost 4, with 16 bases in between. The CDR3 extends over 15 amino acids. CDR3 amino acids: CASSSDGMPTYGYTF. The CDR3 nucleotides read TGTGCCAGCAGTTCGGATGGTATGCCCACCTATGGCTACACCTTC.

The chain combines TRBV5-4 with TRBJ2-2; maybe TRBD1 (8 bases). The CDR3 sequence is 15 residues long. In germline, CDR1 is SGHNT, CDR2 YYREEE (reference sequence). The V end lost 7 bases, the J end lost 4 bases, and 17 bases lay between the germline ends. The CDR3 protein is CASSTGGGGTGELFF. The CDR3 DNA reads TGTGCCAGCTCTACAGGGGGGGGCGGCACCGGGGAGCTGTTTTTT. The complete variable domain, with remaining parts taken from reference TRBV5-4 and TRBJ2-2, reads ETGVTQSPTHLIKTRGQQVTLRCSSQSGHNTVSWYQQALGQGPQFIFQYYREEENGRGNFPPRFSGLQFPNYSSELNVNALELDDSALYLCASSTGGGGTGELFFGEGSRLTVL.

The J gene is TRBJ2-2, the V gene TRBV19; TRBD1 might be the D (6 bases). The CDR3 is 14 amino acids. Trimming removed 5 bases from V and 3 bases from J, with 10 bases in between. CDR1 LNHDA and CDR2 SQIVND come from the germline V gene (reference sequence). DNA of the CDR3: TGTGCCAGTAGTTCGGACAGCTACACCGGGGAGCTGTTTTTT. Translated, it gives CASSSDSYTGELFF. The full variable domain, rest sourced from reference TRBV19 and TRBJ2-2, is DGGITQSPKYLFRKEGQNVTLSCEQNLNHDAMYWYRQDPGQGLRLIYYSQIVNDFQKGDIAEGYSVSREKKESFPLTVTSAQKNPTAFYLCASSSDSYTGELFFGEGSRLTVL.

The V and J genes are TRBV12-3 or TRBV12-4 and TRBJ1-3, with D unclear. V was pared by 7 bases and J by 1 base, with 8 bases between. The CDR3 covers 13 residues. The CDR3 nucleotides read TGTGCCAGCATTCGGGTATCTGGAAACACCATATATTTT. This sequence encodes CASIRVSGNTIYF.

This clone was recorded a few times. This chain links TRBV5-5 with TRBJ2-7, with a tentative D call TRBD2 (5 bases). The germline V gene has CDR1 SGHKS and CDR2 YYEKEE (reference sequence). The CDR3 is 15 amino acids. V lost 0 bases, J lost 2 bases, and 12 bases lay in between. The CDR3 nucleotides are TGTGCCAGCAGCTTGGGTGGAGGAGGCCCCTACGAGCAGTACTTC. Its protein is CASSLGGGGPYEQYF.

This rearrangement joins TRBV5-1 to TRBJ2-7, with TRBD1 as a possible D gene (6 bases). The V end was cut by 1 base, the J end by 2 bases, with 19 bases between. The CDR3 is 17 residues long. The germline gives CDR1 SGHRS, CDR2 YFSETQ. CDR3 sequence: CASSLRGGSGTTYEQYF. The CDR3 bases are TGCGCCAGCAGCTTGAGAGGTGGGTCCGGGACAACCTACGAGCAGTACTTC.